Below are 16 T cell receptor beta chains sequenced from a single sample in a study of cytomegalovirus exposure and HLA in healthy donors. The PCR was carried out with 60 Vbeta primers and 13 Jbeta primers. Sequencing was performed with immunoSEQ multiplex PCR; in TCRdb, only in-frame clones are kept and a portion is missing. The sample carries about 260,000 clones, approximately 70% recorded once. The sequenced sample consisted of PBMCs. The receptors come from a female donor in good health and CMV-seronegative.

The rearrangement links TRBV6-4 to TRBJ2-1; TRBD1 agrees at 8 bases. Germline CDR1 and CDR2: MRHNA and SNTAGT. V lost 6 bases, J lost 6 bases, and 4 bases stayed unmatched. The CDR3 is made up of 13 amino acids. The DNA of the CDR3 is TGTGCCAGCAGCGTCACAGGGGGCAATGAGCAGTTCTTC. Its protein product is CASSVTGGNEQFF.

The chain uses TRBV7-6 and TRBJ2-1, with 11 bases lining up with TRBD1. With 11 bases clipped from V and 7 bases from J, the junction kept 10 bases outside the gene matches. Germline values: CDR1 SGHVS, CDR2 FNYEAQ. The CDR3 contains 14 residues. CDR3 DNA sequence: TGTGCCCAGAGGGGACAGGGGGAGGCAAATGAGCAGTTCTTC. It codes for CAQRGQGEANEQFF.

The chain uses TRBV6-5 and TRBJ2-3; D is perhaps TRBD1 (5 bases). CDR3 length: 15 amino acids. V shed 2 bases and J shed 0 bases, with 9 bases lying between them. CDR1 is MNHEY and CDR2 is SVGAGI in the germline V gene. The CDR3 sequence is CASSYEAGSTDTQYF. Here the CDR3 DNA reads TGTGCCAGCAGTTACGAGGCAGGGAGCACAGATACGCAGTATTTT.

V usage is TRBV19 and J usage is TRBJ2-3; 7 nucleotides line up with TRBD1. Looked up from germline, CDR1 is LNHDA and CDR2 is SQIVND (reference sequence). The CDR3 length is 14 residues. V trimming: 3 bases; J trimming: 5 bases; junction bases outside the gene matches: 5. The DNA of the CDR3 is TGTGCCAGTAGTATGGGGCAGGGGGTAGATACGCAGTATTTT. Translation gives CASSMGQGVDTQYF. Full variable domain (rest looked up from reference TRBV19 and TRBJ2-3): DGGITQSPKYLFRKEGQNVTLSCEQNLNHDAMYWYRQDPGQGLRLIYYSQIVNDFQKGDIAEGYSVSREKKESFPLTVTSAQKNPTAFYLCASSMGQGVDTQYFGPGTRLTVL.

This clone showed up just a few times. The genes are TRBV10-2 and TRBJ1-5, with TRBD1 as a possible D gene (5 bases). CDR3 length equals 14 residues. Trimming took 3 bases from V and 2 from J, leaving 8 bases between them. CDR1 is WSHSY, CDR2 SAAADI, per germline. CDR3 nucleotides: TGCGCCAGCAGTGATCCAGGGCGCAATCAGCCCCAGCATTTT. It specifies CASSDPGRNQPQHF.

The V call is TRBV11-2, the J call TRBJ2-7; 9 bases agree with TRBD1. From germline, CDR1 is SGHAT and CDR2 FQNNGV. The junction had 11 bases not matched to a gene; V was cut back by 5 bases and J by 6 bases. There are 15 residues in the CDR3. For the CDR3, the DNA is TGTGCCAGCAGCACCCTCCGGGGACAGGGATTCGAGCAGTACTTC. Encoded protein: CASSTLRGQGFEQYF.

The rearrangement joins TRBV5-1 to TRBJ2-5; TRBD1 matches at 9 bases. There are 14 residues in the CDR3. CDR1 and CDR2 from the germline V gene are SGHRS and YFSETQ. J was trimmed by 1 base and V by 4 bases; bases with no gene match: 2. The CDR3 DNA reads TGCGCCAGCAGCGGACAGGGGAGCCAAGAGACCCAGTACTTC. Translating it yields CASSGQGSQETQYF.

The gene calls are TRBV6-1 and TRBJ2-7, with D perhaps TRBD2 (6 bases). V lost 2 bases and J lost 2, with 13 bases in between. Germline V gives CDR1 MNHNS, CDR2 SASEGT. The CDR3 has 15 residues. The CDR3 nucleotides are TGTGCCAGCAGTGAATCACTAGCCAATACCTACGAGCAGTACTTC. Protein sequence: CASSESLANTYEQYF.

The rearrangement uses TRBV28 and TRBJ1-2, with D tentatively TRBD1 (6 bases). The V and J ends lost 5 bases and 8 bases respectively, with 12 bases between them. The CDR3 is made up of 12 amino acids. The germline gives CDR1 MDHEN, CDR2 SYDVKM. The CDR3 is CASSSSGVGYTF. In nucleotides, the CDR3 is TGTGCCAGCAGTAGTTCAGGGGTAGGCTACACCTTC.

The chain carries TRBV19 and TRBJ2-7; 11 bases align to TRBD2. The CDR3 is 16 residues long. CDR1 is LNHDA, CDR2 SQIVND, per germline (reference sequence). The junction had 9 bases not matched to a gene; V was cut back by 5 bases and J by 3 bases. CDR3 loop: CASSANPGLADYEQYF. The CDR3 nucleotides read TGTGCCAGTAGTGCTAACCCGGGACTAGCGGACTACGAGCAGTACTTC.

The genes are TRBV4-1 and TRBJ2-1, with 12 bases fitting TRBD2. Germline CDR1 MGHRA, CDR2 YSYEKL. The CDR3 totals 14 residues. The ends lost 6 bases at V and 9 bases at J; junction bases unmatched: 6. The CDR3 here is CASSLAGGPFEQFF. CDR3 nucleotide sequence: TGCGCCAGCAGTCTAGCGGGAGGGCCTTTTGAGCAGTTCTTC.

This chain connects TRBV10-3 to TRBJ1-4, with 7 bases identical to TRBD1. V was clipped by 3 bases and J by 5 bases; unmatched bases: 15. Germline CDR1 is ENHRY and CDR2 is SYGVKD. This CDR3 has 18 amino acids. The CDR3: CAISDGTEGSGRNEKLFF. As DNA, the CDR3 is TGTGCCATCAGTGACGGGACAGAGGGATCCGGAAGGAATGAAAAACTGTTTTTT.

The chain couples TRBV29-1 to TRBJ1-3; 9 positions match TRBD1. This CDR3 is 18 amino acids long. J lost 0 bases, V lost 0 bases, and 9 bases had no gene match. The V gene's germline CDR1 is SQVTM and CDR2 ANQGSEA. The CDR3 sequence: CSVEDRGGQGLSGNTIYF. The CDR3 region has the DNA TGCAGCGTTGAAGATAGGGGGGGACAGGGCCTCTCTGGAAACACCATATATTTT.

The V and J genes are TRBV11-3 and TRBJ2-1; 9 bases fit TRBD2. Germline V CDR1 and CDR2: SGHNT, YENEEA. This CDR3 spans 14 amino acids. The trim removed 4 bases at V and 13 bases at J, leaving 11 bases unmatched. DNA for the CDR3: TGTGCCAGCAGCTACTTAGCGGGAGAAGGAACCCAGTTCTTC. This codes for CASSYLAGEGTQFF. Full variable domain (rest looked up from reference TRBV11-3 and TRBJ2-1): EAGVVQSPRYKIIEKKQPVAFWCNPISGHNTLYWYLQNLGQGPELLIRYENEEAVDDSQLPKDRFSAERLKGVDSTLKIQPAELGDSAVYLCASSYLAGEGTQFFGPGTRLTVL.

The chain joins TRBV5-4 to TRBJ2-1, with 8 bases matching TRBD2. The CDR3 sequence is 18 residues long. Germline assignment: CDR1 SGHNT and CDR2 YYREEE (reference sequence). With V trimmed by 0 bases and J by 0 bases, 8 bases remained unmatched. In DNA, the CDR3 is TGTGCCAGCAGCTTGGCTCGGCTAGCGGGCACCTCCTACAATGAGCAGTTCTTC. It specifies CASSLARLAGTSYNEQFF.

This chain uses TRBV5-6 with TRBJ2-2; 8 bases line up with TRBD2. Trimming at V came to 4 bases and at J to 4 bases, leaving 9 bases not matched to a gene. Germline lookup yields CDR1 SGHDT and CDR2 YYEEEE. The CDR3 consists of 16 residues. The DNA for the CDR3 is TGTGCCAGCAGCCCGGGGGGGGGACTCTCCACCGGGGAGCTGTTTTTT. Amino acids: CASSPGGGLSTGELFF. Full variable domain (outside the CDR3, taken from reference TRBV5-6 and TRBJ2-2): DAGVTQSPTHLIKTRGQQVTLRCSPKSGHDTVSWYQQALGQGPQFIFQYYEEEERQRGNFPDRFSGHQFPNYSSELNVNALLLGDSALYLCASSPGGGLSTGELFFGEGSRLTVL.